This T cell receptor (beta chain) originates from a study of T cell responses to AZD1222 COVID-19 vaccine. Study at large: Both about-4-week and about-12-week second-dose recipients were combined. Study-wide results and caveats: Vaccine-related CD4 TCRs covered spike, predominating at 160-218 and 743-854. Every sample of the repertoires postdated the peak T cell response.

Looked up from germline, CDR1 is SGHKS and CDR2 is YYEKEE (reference sequence). With 1 base removed from V and 6 bases from J, the gap between germline ends came to 8 bases. The CDR3 contains 14 residues. Sequenced by immunoSEQ multiplex PCR; TCRdb stores in-frame clones only, minus some. The sample contains some 110,000 clones, around 89% of which appear only once. Turning to this clone: Its specificity is not known.

The chain has TRBV5-5 and TRBJ1-6, with a weak D call TRBD1 (5 bases). This receptor was taken from an adult in good health. The sequences come from peripheral blood, collected on day 0 of AZD1222 vaccination. This chain's CDR3 is CASSLMGGNSPLHF. DNA for the CDR3: TGTGCCAGCAGCTTGATGGGGGGTAATTCACCCCTCCACTTT. Filled out from reference TRBV5-5 and TRBJ1-6, the complete variable domain reads DAGVTQSPTHLIKTRGQQVTLRCSPISGHKSVSWYQQVLGQGPQFIFQYYEKEERGRGNFPDRFSARQFPNYSSELNVNALLLGDSALYLCASSLMGGNSPLHFGNGTRLTVT.